The clone carrying this TCR beta chain was counted only a few times. What it binds is not known. TCRdb itself ran the 5' RACE reads through MiXCR, one entry per CDR3 protein. The sample yields about 610,000 distinct CDR3 sequences, 17% seen once. These data come from a study of T-cell memory formation after mild COVID-19. Study observations and caveats: The appearance of some responding clones in pre-infection memory suggested that cross-reactive memory joined. A second wave expanding day 15 to 37 was CD4+-biased; contracting clones were balanced.

From germline, CDR1 is SGHVS and CDR2 FNYEAQ. Trimming removed 4 bases from V and 1 base from J; junction bases left unmatched: 3. CDR3 length equals 14 residues. This sequence joins TRBV7-6 and TRBJ1-1; the match to TRBD1 covers 7 bases. This receptor was obtained from an adult woman who had mild COVID-19 (a few samples of this study predate the infection). Cell type and time point are not known. Sequencing input: PBMCs or a T cell subset sorted from them (not recorded which). CDR3 sequence: CASSSGQENTEAFF. DNA of the CDR3: TGTGCCAGCAGCTCCGGACAGGAGAACACTGAAGCTTTCTTT.